What follows are 12 T cell receptor beta chains derived from one specimen sequenced in a study of T cell repertoires in cytomegalovirus infection (dated by TCRdb to the late 2010s). The sample's treatment or condition, from its label and the paper: in vitro stimulation with specific CMV peptide epitopes to enrich CMV-specific T cells. Sequencing was performed on an Illumina HiSeq 1500. TCRdb's own reprocessing of the public reads used fastp at Q25 and MiXCR and kept productive beta chains. Each record represents a unique CDR3 protein, reported with the most common genes and DNA among its rows. The sample records 900,000 to 950,000 distinct CDR3 sequences, roughly 30% of which are singletons. Roughly 12% of the sample lies in the top ten. Their antigen targets remain unknown. The specimen was cultured CD8+ T cells from PBMCs, collected from culture after CMV antigen stimulation. The receptors derive from a human donor in good health (CMV status not recorded). Some clones in this sample may be carry-over from other donors' samples.

The gene calls are TRBV12-3 or TRBV12-4 and TRBJ2-1; 11 bases are shared with TRBD1. After removal of 1 base from V and 7 bases from J, the junction contained 3 bases not matched to a gene. This CDR3 has 15 residues. The CDR3 loop is CASSLGTGGQNEQFF. The CDR3 DNA sequence: TGTGCCAGCAGTTTAGGGACAGGGGGCCAAAATGAGCAGTTCTTC.

This chain uses TRBV6-1 with TRBJ2-1; possibly TRBD1 or TRBD2 for D (5 bases each). V lost 6 bases and J 10 bases, leaving 13 bases between the germline ends. This CDR3 has 12 residues. The germline V gene has CDR1 MNHNS and CDR2 SASEGT. Written as DNA, the CDR3 is TGTGCCAGCAGAGGGCCTCGGGGCGAGCAGTTCTTC. Its protein is CASRGPRGEQFF.

This rearrangement joins TRBV7-3 to TRBJ2-5; D is uncertain. Germline V gives CDR1 SGHTA, CDR2 FQGTGA. Deletions cut 1 base from V and 2 bases from J, with 8 bases between. The CDR3 contains 14 residues. The CDR3 reads CASSLSINQETQYF. The CDR3 nucleotides read TGTGCCAGCAGCTTAAGCATAAATCAAGAGACCCAGTACTTC.

This clonotype was found a few times. The J gene is TRBJ2-3, the V gene TRBV24-1; 14 bases are a match to TRBD2. CDR3 length equals 17 residues. V shed 2 bases, J shed 5 bases, and the junction held 5 bases outside the gene matches. Germline CDR1 and CDR2: KGHDR and SFDVKD. CDR3 coding DNA: TGTGCCACCAGTGATTCTAGACTAGCGGGGGGGCAAGATACGCAGTATTTT. Its translation: CATSDSRLAGGQDTQYF.

The chain is built from TRBV5-1 and TRBJ2-5; 7 bases are a match to TRBD1. CDR1 is SGHRS and CDR2 is YFSETQ in the germline V gene. This CDR3 spans 16 amino acids. The trim removed 4 bases at V and 1 base at J, leaving 10 bases unmatched. The CDR3 spells CASSPRQGSLQETQYF. DNA for the CDR3: TGCGCCAGCAGCCCGAGACAGGGTTCTCTCCAAGAGACCCAGTACTTC.

The chain's CDR3 is CASSQNDYSDEQYV. CDR3 in DNA: TGTGCCAGCAGCCAAAATGACTATTCGGACGAGCAGTACGTC. The V gene is TRBV14, the J gene TRBJ2-7; possibly TRBD2 for D (5 bases). Germline CDR1 and CDR2: SGHDN and FVKESK. The CDR3 contains 14 residues. V was trimmed by 2 bases and J by 5 bases, leaving 13 bases between them.

This clonotype showed up just a few times. This chain connects TRBV27 to TRBJ2-1; 12 nucleotides align to TRBD2. The CDR3 has 15 amino acids. J gave up 4 bases and V 6 bases, and 4 bases lay outside the gene matches. Germline CDR1 reads MNHEY; CDR2 reads SMNVEV (reference sequence). In DNA form, the CDR3 reads TGTGCCAGCAGACTAGCGGGGGGCCTATACAATGAGCAGTTCTTC. This sequence encodes CASRLAGGLYNEQFF.

Here the CDR3 reads CASSSRDTIQETQYF. CDR3 DNA sequence: TGTGCCAGCAGCTCCCGGGACACCATACAAGAGACCCAGTACTTC. This chain joins TRBV28 and TRBJ2-5, with a possible D match to TRBD1 (6 bases). This CDR3 is built from 15 residues. Germline V lookup: CDR1 MDHEN, CDR2 SYDVKM. Trimming stripped 6 bases from V and 2 bases from J, with 16 bases between.

This clonotype was observed a few times. A much more abundant neighbour one base away suggests this may be a read error. The V gene is TRBV7-2, the J gene TRBJ2-1; TRBD2 matches 8 bases. CDR3 length: 15 amino acids. V gave up 1 base and J gave up 5 bases; unmatched junction bases: 4. CDR1 is SGHTA and CDR2 is FQGNSA in the germline V gene. The CDR3 DNA reads as TGTGCCAGCAGCTTAGTAGCAGCGGGGGACAATGAGCAGTTCTTC. Translating it yields CASSLVAAGDNEQFF.

The rearrangement uses TRBV6-2 or TRBV6-3 and TRBJ2-1; D unclear. CDR3 length: 16 amino acids. Germline values: CDR1 MNHEY, CDR2 SVGEGT. Trimming removed 4 bases at V and 4 bases at J, with 17 bases between. The CDR3 DNA reads as TGTGCCAGCAGTTTCCCCGTAACTGTGGGTTACAATGAGCAGTTCTTC. This translates into CASSFPVTVGYNEQFF.

As regards this clonotype: Compared with germline, one end of the junction differs, possibly owing to a read error. The CDR3 bases are TGTGTCAGCAGCCTAGGGGGGAGCAATCAGCCCCAGCATTTT. The encoded protein is CVSSLGGSNQPQHF. V and J are TRBV7-8 and TRBJ1-5, with D perhaps matching TRBD1 (6 bases). This CDR3 region has 14 residues. Germline CDR1 reads SGHVS; CDR2 reads FQNEAQ.

The chain joins TRBV5-1 to TRBJ2-1; 10 bases are shared with TRBD2. The J segment lost 3 bases and the V segment lost 4 bases, leaving 4 bases of the junction unmatched. This CDR3 is built from 15 residues. Germline V CDR1 and CDR2: SGHRS, YFSETQ. In DNA, the CDR3 is TGCGCCAGCAGCCAACTAGCGGGGATCTACAATGAGCAGTTCTTC. This codes for CASSQLAGIYNEQFF.